This is a list of T cell receptor beta chains from one sample in a study of early T cells in non-severe SARS-CoV-2 infection. From the 5' RACE reads, TCRdb called clonotypes with MiXCR, one entry per CDR3 protein. The table has 60,000 to 75,000 distinct CDR3 sequences, 11% seen once. Sequenced material: whole blood, taken at baseline. These receptors originate from an adult who was a healthcare worker with PCR-confirmed SARS-CoV-2 infection or an uninfected control (not recorded which). The CDR3 runs from the conserved cysteine through the conserved F or W. D genes are given only for firm matches. Clone size is not always given. Where it is, it says once, few, many or a class for expanded clones.

J	size	D	V	DNA	CDR3
TRBJ1-3	many	NA	TRBV7-9	TGTGCCAGCAGCTTAGTAGGGGGATCTGGAAACACCATATATTTT	CASSLVGGSGNTIYF
TRBJ1-1	many	NA	TRBV6-2/TRBV6-3	TGTGCCAGCAGTCGACGAGCCTTGGGGAACACTGAAGCTTTCTTT	CASSRRALGNTEAFF
TRBJ2-5	NA	TRBD1	TRBV3-1	TGTGCCAGCAGCCAGGGGACAGGGGGACAGACCCAGTACTTC	CASSQGTGGQTQYF
TRBJ2-3	few	NA	TRBV12-3/TRBV12-4	TGTGCCAGCAAACTTGGGGGTAGTCCAGATACGCAGTATTTT	CASKLGGSPDTQYF
TRBJ2-1	NA	TRBD1	TRBV11-2	TGTGCCAGCAGCCCCGGGACAGGGATGTATGAGCAGTTCTTC	CASSPGTGMYEQFF
TRBJ2-1	many	TRBD2	TRBV7-8	TGTGCCAGCAGCTTAAGGCGGGAGGGCCTCTCCTACAATGAGCAGTTCTTC	CASSLRREGLSYNEQFF
TRBJ1-5	NA	NA	TRBV2	TGTGCCAGCAGGCCGAGGGGTAATCAGCCCCAGCATTTT	CASRPRGNQPQHF
TRBJ2-5	few	NA	TRBV24-1	TGTGCCACCAGTGATCCGGGGTTGGAGACCCAGTACTTC	CATSDPGLETQYF
TRBJ2-1	many	TRBD2	TRBV20-1	TGCAGTGCTAGAGCCCCCGGACTAGCGGGACTCAATGAGCAGTTCTTC	CSARAPGLAGLNEQFF
TRBJ1-6	NA	NA	TRBV10-3	TGTGCCATCAGTGAAACAGGGTTGAATTCACCCCTCCACTTT	CAISETGLNSPLHF
TRBJ2-3	NA	TRBD2	TRBV20-1	TGCAGTAATCAAGCGGGGGGGCACACAGATACGCAGTATTTT	CSNQAGGHTDTQYF
TRBJ2-3	few	TRBD2	TRBV20-1	TGCAGTGCCTTTGGGCCTAGCGGGCCGCACCGAACAAGCACAGATACGCAGTATTTT	CSAFGPSGPHRTSTDTQYF
TRBJ2-7	few	TRBD1	TRBV14	TGTGCCAGCAGCCAAGCGAGGGGGCTAGTAACTTACGAGCAGTACTTC	CASSQARGLVTYEQYF
TRBJ2-3	NA	TRBD2	TRBV29-1	TGCAGCGTTGAAAAACCGGGACTAGAGCGAAGGGGAGATACGCAGTATTTT	CSVEKPGLERRGDTQYF
TRBJ2-5	many	NA	TRBV5-1	TGCGCCAGCAGTCAATTATCGAGGGAAGAGACCCAGTACTTC	CASSQLSREETQYF
TRBJ2-6	NA	NA	TRBV10-3	TGTGCCATCAAAGCTCTCTCCTGGGCCAACGTCCTGACTTTC	CAIKALSWANVLTF
TRBJ2-5	many	NA	TRBV5-6	TGTGCCAGCAGCTTTGTGAACCCAGCGTCACAGGGCCAAGAGACCCAGTACTTC	CASSFVNPASQGQETQYF
TRBJ1-1	few	NA	TRBV5-1	TGCGCCAGCAGCTTTGGTCCTCGGCATGGCTCAAACACTGAAGCTTTCTTT	CASSFGPRHGSNTEAFF
TRBJ2-7	NA	NA	TRBV7-8	TGTGCCAGCAGACCCCGGGGGTGGGGCGAGCAGTACTTC	CASRPRGWGEQYF